This record covers a single T cell receptor (beta chain). Its target is not known. The data were obtained in a study of PD-1 blockade in classical Hodgkin lymphoma. Background on the study: Patients were administered nivolumab (3 mg/kg intravenously) every 2 weeks. Study-wide points: Researchers reported that CD4+ TCR diversity, though not CD8+, rose significantly by C4D1. Reported baseline diversity: healthy donors highest, relapsed/refractory patients lowest.

The time point denotes: cycle 4 day 1 (C4D1), after five to seven weeks of nivolumab. Every patient relapsed after autologous stem cell transplantation, and brentuximab vedotin exposure varied. TCRdb keeps only in-frame clones here, not all; method: immunoSEQ multiplex PCR. This table has tens of thousands of clones, around nine tenths appearing once. The starting material was peripheral blood mononuclear cells (PBMCs), obtained before the fourth cycle of nivolumab. The source is a human donor with classical Hodgkin lymphoma.

CDR3 amino acids: CASSPPSKQGKGNTIYF. CDR3 nucleotide sequence: TGTGCCAGCTCACCACCTTCTAAACAGGGGAAGGGAAACACCATATATTTT. The V gene is TRBV18, the J gene TRBJ1-3, with 7 bases lining up with TRBD1. There are 17 residues in the CDR3. CDR1 is KGHSH, CDR2 LQKENI, per germline. V lost 0 bases to trimming and J lost 4 bases; unmatched junction nucleotides: 9.